This T cell receptor (beta chain) stems from a study of T cell repertoires in cytomegalovirus infection. The overall study: In the study, CMV epitopes included recently identified HLA-C-restricted and well-studied HLA-B-restricted ones. CMV infection together with matching HLA type was indicated by public TCR beta signatures. Study observations and caveats: The study identified carriers of CMV plus the relevant HLA from cumulative public TCR beta family frequency. CMV-specific TCR beta clonotypes restricted by HLA-C were the ones dominating the ex vivo response.

This CDR3 has 15 residues. V lost 7 bases to trimming and J lost 4 bases, with 19 bases between them. CDR1 is SEHNR, CDR2 FQNEAQ, per germline (reference sequence). Details on this clonotype: Antigen unknown.

MiXCR, applied by TCRdb to the reads, yields one record per CDR3 protein. Of around 750,000 distinct CDR3 sequences in the sample, approximately 30% were seen once. This specimen was cultured CD8+ T cells from PBMCs, taken from culture after CMV antigen stimulation. The TCR sequence derives from a human donor in good health (CMV status not recorded). Some clones in this sample may be carry-over from other donors' samples. The gene calls are TRBV7-9 and TRBJ1-1; tentatively, D is TRBD1 (6 bases). The CDR3 spells CASTLLQGSGTEAFF. The CDR3 coding sequence is TGTGCCAGCACGCTCCTCCAGGGGTCGGGCACTGAAGCTTTCTTT.